Listed here is a single T cell receptor beta chain. The data stem from a study of blood T cell repertoires in COVID-19. Turning to the study itself: The United States, Italy and Spain supplied acute and convalescent COVID-19 samples. Sample material is recorded as cDNA or gDNA derived from T cells, B-cell-depleted T cells, or PBMCs.

Per germline, CDR1 GTSNPN and CDR2 SVGIG (reference sequence). The CDR3 is 13 residues long. V dropped 5 bases and J dropped 0; count of bases not matched to a gene: 0. In the original processing: How many nucleated cells were present was estimated from reference gene primer amplification. This table comes from immunoSEQ multiplex PCR, and its TCRdb copy is limited to in-frame clones, with some not included. Clonal size and the V and J genes are those of that table, whereas D and trimming came from the DNA. This sample has some 100,000 clones, with about 82% found just once. This clonotype originated in a human donor in a cohort sampled during active COVID-19. This chain connects TRBV30 to TRBJ1-2, with 10 bases aligning to TRBD1. The material sequenced was peripheral blood. This CDR3 reads CAWGQGANYGYTF. The CDR3, as DNA: TGTGCCTGGGGACAGGGGGCTAACTATGGCTACACCTTC. The full variable domain, rest sourced from reference TRBV30 and TRBJ1-2, is SQTIHQWPATLVQPVGSPLSLECTVEGTSNPNLYWYRQAAGRGLQLLFYSVGIGQISSEVPQNLSASRPQDRQFILSSKKLLLSDSGFYLCAWGQGANYGYTFGSGTRLTVV.